This T cell receptor beta chain was captured by sequencing in a study of T cell changes during pregnancy in multiple sclerosis. V lost 4 bases and J lost 0, with 15 bases in between. Germline values: CDR1 MGHRA, CDR2 YSYEKL. The CDR3 runs 16 residues. Assay used: immunoSEQ multiplex PCR; TCRdb lists only in-frame clones, some missing. Found here are about 120,000 clones, under 95% of them singletons; the top ten hold 6.2%. The sequences come from peripheral blood, collected before pregnancy. This clonotype was obtained from a female donor with multiple sclerosis, enrolled in a pregnancy study. The chain recombines TRBV4-1 with TRBJ1-2, with no clear D. The CDR3 coding sequence is TGCGCCAGCAGCCGCCCGGAGTTCTCTTCTAACTATGGCTACACCTTC. Its protein product is CASSRPEFSSNYGYTF.